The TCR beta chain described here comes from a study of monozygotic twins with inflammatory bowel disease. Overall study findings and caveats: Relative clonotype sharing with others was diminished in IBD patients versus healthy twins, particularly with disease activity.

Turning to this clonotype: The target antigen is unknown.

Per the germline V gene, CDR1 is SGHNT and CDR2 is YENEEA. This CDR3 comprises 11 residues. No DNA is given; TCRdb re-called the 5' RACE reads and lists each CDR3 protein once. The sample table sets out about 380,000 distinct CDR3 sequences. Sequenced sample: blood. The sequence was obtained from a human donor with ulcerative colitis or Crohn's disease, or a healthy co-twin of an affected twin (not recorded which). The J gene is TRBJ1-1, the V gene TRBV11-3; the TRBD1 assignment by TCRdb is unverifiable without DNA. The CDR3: CAISSGQAAFF.